There are a few counts of the clone carrying this T cell receptor beta chain. Its antigen is undetermined. CDR1 is KGHSH and CDR2 is LQKENI in the germline V gene. The germline V and J ends were trimmed by 5 bases and 1 base, with 11 bases remaining between them. The CDR3 has 14 residues. This sample is part of a study of T cells in Graves' hyperthyroidism and ophthalmopathy. General study results and limits: In the blood, most expanded thyroid clonotypes above 0.001 appeared as well. By a 13 V-J model, ophthalmopathy was set apart from stable hyperthyroidism.

In making diagnoses, clinical symptoms, serum thyroxine and TRAb, thyroid ultrasound and orbital computed tomography were all used. RNA transcripts were the template for amplifying TCR beta CDR3 regions. The TCR CDR3 was amplified in a first-round RT-PCR using the HTBI primer set. TCRdb called the multiplex PCR reads again in MiXCR, with one record for every CDR3 protein. Here the sample spans about 640,000 distinct CDR3 sequences, less than 25% being singletons. The TCR was taken from a young man with Graves' ophthalmopathy. The sample taken for sequencing was blood. The V gene is TRBV18, the J gene TRBJ1-1, with D tentatively TRBD1 (6 bases). The chain's CDR3 is CASSAGAENTEAFF. The CDR3 DNA reads as TGTGCCAGCTCAGCAGGGGCCGAGAACACTGAAGCTTTCTTT.